The clone carrying this T cell receptor (beta chain) showed up just a few times. Its specificity is not known. The data stem from a study of T-cell memory formation after mild COVID-19. Regarding the study as a whole: Mainly in CM and EM were contracting CD4+ clones; CD8+ were in EMRA.

The CDR3 sequence is 14 residues long. Germline V lookup: CDR1 DFQATT, CDR2 SNEGSKA (reference sequence). Trimming removed 2 bases from V and 9 bases from J; junction bases left unmatched: 5. MiXCR, applied by TCRdb to the 5' RACE reads, yields one record per CDR3 protein. The profile shows around 450,000 distinct CDR3 sequences, 20% of them singletons. The rearrangement links TRBV20-1 to TRBJ2-1; 12 nucleotides match TRBD2. Source material: PBMCs or a T cell subset sorted from them (not recorded which). This clonotype originated in an adult woman who had mild COVID-19 (a few samples of this study predate the infection). Cell type and time point are not known. The CDR3 protein is CSARRLAGAGEQFF. CDR3 DNA: TGCAGTGCTAGACGACTAGCGGGAGCGGGTGAGCAGTTCTTC.